These 29 T cell receptor beta chains were sequenced from one sample in a study of blood T cell repertoires in COVID-19. Measured with immunoSEQ multiplex PCR; TCRdb has only the in-frame clones, and not every one. Of tens of thousands of clones in the sample, 84% were seen once. Sequencing used peripheral blood. The source of these receptors is a man in his fifties with acute or convalescent COVID-19.

The chain joins TRBV5-1 to TRBJ2-6; D is possibly TRBD2 (6 bases). Between the trimmed V and J ends, which lost 7 bases and 2 bases, there was a span of 10 bases. Germline CDR1 is SGHRS and CDR2 is YFSETQ. The CDR3 is 14 amino acids. Here the CDR3 DNA reads TGCGCCAGCGGCCGGGGGACTGGGGCCAACGTCCTGACTTTC. Its protein product is CASGRGTGANVLTF.

This chain uses TRBV27 with TRBJ2-1, with D unresolved. CDR1 and CDR2 from the germline V gene are MNHEY and SMNVEV (reference sequence). There are 13 residues in the CDR3. V was cut by 5 bases and J by 0 bases, with 5 bases left in between. The CDR3 region is CASSLSSYNEQFF. The DNA of the CDR3 is TGTGCCAGCAGTCTTAGCTCCTACAATGAGCAGTTCTTC.

The genes are TRBV5-6 and TRBJ2-7, with D unclear. CDR1 and CDR2 from the germline V gene are SGHDT and YYEEEE. The CDR3 length is 13 residues. Deletions cut 0 bases from V and 1 base from J, with 5 bases between. The CDR3 loop reads CASSLGRSYEQYF. CDR3 bases: TGTGCCAGCAGCTTGGGCAGGTCCTACGAGCAGTACTTC. Supplemented by reference TRBV5-6 and TRBJ2-7, the full variable domain reads DAGVTQSPTHLIKTRGQQVTLRCSPKSGHDTVSWYQQALGQGPQFIFQYYEEEERQRGNFPDRFSGHQFPNYSSELNVNALLLGDSALYLCASSLGRSYEQYFGPGTRLTVT.

The chain is built from TRBV7-9 and TRBJ1-4; TRBD1 might be the D (5 bases). Trimming removed 5 bases from V and 8 bases from J, with 12 bases in between. CDR1 SEHNR and CDR2 FQNEAQ come from the germline V gene (reference sequence). The CDR3 extends over 13 amino acids. CDR3 amino acids: CASSIQGQEKLFF. The CDR3 bases are TGTGCCAGCAGCATTCAGGGCCAGGAAAAACTGTTTTTT. Drawing the rest from reference TRBV7-9 and TRBJ1-4, the complete variable domain is DTGVSQNPRHKITKRGQNVTFRCDPISEHNRLYWYRQTLGQGPEFLTYFQNEAQLEKSRLLSDRFSAERPKGSFSTLEIQRTEQGDSAMYLCASSIQGQEKLFFGSGTQLSVL.

This chain links TRBV9 with TRBJ2-1; 9 bases match TRBD1. Germline V CDR1 and CDR2: SGDLS, YYNGEE. The trim removed 4 bases at V and 6 bases at J, leaving 8 bases unmatched. CDR3 length: 15 amino acids. The CDR3 DNA is TGTGCCAGCAGCCGGACAGGGGTTGGAGGCAATGAGCAGTTCTTC. It encodes CASSRTGVGGNEQFF.

This chain links TRBV5-1 with TRBJ2-3; a weak D match, TRBD1 (6 bases). Trimming cost V 4 bases and J 0 bases, with 15 bases left between them. The CDR3 sequence is 16 residues long. The germline V gene encodes CDR1 SGHRS and CDR2 YFSETQ. CDR3 region: CASSLGQSISTDTQYF. In DNA, the CDR3 is TGCGCCAGCAGCCTAGGACAGAGTATTAGCACAGATACGCAGTATTTT.

The chain recombines TRBV5-1 with TRBJ2-2, with 11 bases matching TRBD2. Germline V CDR1 and CDR2: SGHRS, YFSETQ. V lost 6 bases to trimming and J lost 6 bases; unmatched junction nucleotides: 7. The length of the CDR3 is 15 residues. The CDR3 sequence is CASMPTSGTAGELFF. The DNA for the CDR3 is TGCGCCAGCATGCCGACTAGCGGGACGGCCGGGGAGCTGTTTTTT.

V and J are TRBV5-1 and TRBJ2-2, with 9 bases identical to TRBD1. Germline CDR1 reads SGHRS; CDR2 reads YFSETQ. Trimming removed 0 bases from V and 1 base from J; junction bases left unmatched: 1. This CDR3 contains 16 residues. DNA of the CDR3: TGCGCCAGCAGCTTGGAGGGACAGGGGAACACCGGGGAGCTGTTTTTT. This gives the protein CASSLEGQGNTGELFF.

Only one count was recorded for this clone. This sequence joins TRBV30 and TRBJ2-7, with D perhaps TRBD2 (5 bases). The V end lost 2 bases, the J end lost 3 bases, and 11 bases lay between the germline ends. CDR1 GTSNPN and CDR2 SVGIG come from the germline V gene (reference sequence). The CDR3 loop spans 13 amino acids. The CDR3 DNA reads TGTGCCTGGAGTAACGGACTTTACTACGAGCAGTACTTC. This encodes CAWSNGLYYEQYF. The full variable domain, completed using reference TRBV30 and TRBJ2-7, is SQTIHQWPATLVQPVGSPLSLECTVEGTSNPNLYWYRQAAGRGLQLLFYSVGIGQISSEVPQNLSASRPQDRQFILSSKKLLLSDSGFYLCAWSNGLYYEQYFGPGTRLTVT.

The chain has TRBV5-5 and TRBJ2-6, with D possibly matching TRBD1 (6 bases). Per the germline V gene, CDR1 is SGHKS and CDR2 is YYEKEE (reference sequence). The CDR3 consists of 16 residues. The germline V and J ends were trimmed by 1 base and 2 bases, with 10 bases remaining between them. The CDR3 DNA is TGTGCCAGCAGCTTGTCAGGGGTACCTGGGGCCAACGTCCTGACTTTC. The encoded protein is CASSLSGVPGANVLTF.

The CDR3: CASSLSPSSEQFF. In DNA, the CDR3 is TGTGCCAGCAGTTTATCCCCTAGCAGCGAGCAGTTCTTC. The chain has TRBV27 and TRBJ2-1, with D possibly matching TRBD2 (5 bases). The germline V and J ends were trimmed by 0 bases and 10 bases, with 10 bases remaining between them. This CDR3 is built from 13 residues. CDR1 is MNHEY, CDR2 SMNVEV, per germline (reference sequence).

The chain employs TRBV3-1 (or the pseudogene TRBV3-2) and TRBJ1-1, with a weak D call TRBD1 (6 bases). This CDR3 region has 14 residues. Trimming stripped 1 base from V and 3 bases from J, with 9 bases between. In germline, CDR1 is LGHDT, CDR2 YNNKEL (reference sequence). CDR3 loop: CASSQVRQDTEAFF. CDR3 in DNA: TGTGCCAGCAGCCAAGTCAGACAGGACACTGAAGCTTTCTTT.

The chain links TRBV4-2 to TRBJ2-1, with 8 bases that match TRBD2. V lost 0 bases to trimming and J lost 9 bases; unmatched junction nucleotides: 7. The CDR3 consists of 15 residues. The germline V gene encodes CDR1 LGHNA and CDR2 YNFKEQ. The CDR3 region is CASSQDEREPTEQFF. CDR3 DNA sequence: TGTGCCAGCAGCCAAGATGAGCGGGAGCCGACTGAGCAGTTCTTC.

The chain couples TRBV7-2 to TRBJ2-7; D might be TRBD2 (5 bases). The germline V gene has CDR1 SGHTA and CDR2 FQGNSA. Deletions cut 5 bases from V and 0 bases from J, with 11 bases between. The CDR3 extends over 14 amino acids. The CDR3 region has the DNA TGTGCCAGCAGCGGCGCGGGTTCCTCCTACGAGCAGTACTTC. This gives the protein CASSGAGSSYEQYF.

This clone occurred once. The rearrangement joins TRBV5-1 to TRBJ2-2, with unresolved D. Per the germline V gene, CDR1 is SGHRS and CDR2 is YFSETQ. This CDR3 is built from 14 residues. V lost 4 bases to trimming and J lost 7 bases, with 14 bases between them. The CDR3, as DNA: TGCGCCAGCAGCCTACCTCTAGGCGGCGGGGAGCTGTTTTTT. It specifies CASSLPLGGGELFF.

V usage is TRBV2 and J usage is TRBJ1-3; the D gene is possibly TRBD1 (5 bases). V lost 6 bases and J lost 14, with 17 bases in between. The CDR3 is 12 amino acids. Germline values: CDR1 SNHLY, CDR2 FYNNEI. This CDR3 is CASSPDTWGVYF. As DNA, the CDR3 is TGTGCCAGCAGCCCTGACACGTGGGGGGTATATTTT.

The gene calls are TRBV5-5 and TRBJ1-3; D is unclear. The CDR3 spans 16 residues. Trimming took off 3 bases at V and 0 bases at J, with 13 bases between the two ends. From germline, CDR1 is SGHKS and CDR2 YYEKEE (reference sequence). CDR3 sequence reads: CASSSQTILSGNTIYF. CDR3 in DNA: TGTGCCAGCAGCTCACAGACGATCCTCTCTGGAAACACCATATATTTT.

The gene calls are TRBV3-1 (or the pseudogene TRBV3-2) and TRBJ2-3, with TRBD2 matching 8 bases. Germline-derived CDR1 and CDR2 are LGHDT and YNNKEL (reference sequence). The CDR3 length is 15 residues. Trimming took 8 bases from V and 2 from J; bases not matched to a gene: 9. DNA of the CDR3: TGTGCCAGCGCGGCGGGAGGCCTCTCCACAGATACGCAGTATTTT. Encoded protein: CASAAGGLSTDTQYF.

This chain joins TRBV9 and TRBJ2-3; perhaps TRBD2 as D (6 bases). Germline CDR1 reads SGDLS; CDR2 reads YYNGEE. V was cut by 8 bases and J by 4 bases, with 17 bases left in between. This CDR3 has 14 amino acids. This CDR3 reads CASAGPLTSDTQYF. CDR3 coding DNA: TGTGCCAGTGCGGGACCGTTAACCTCAGATACGCAGTATTTT.

The chain carries TRBV27 and TRBJ1-5; perhaps TRBD1 as D (6 bases). Trimming cost V 3 bases and J 7 bases, with 10 bases left between them. Germline V lookup: CDR1 MNHEY, CDR2 SMNVEV (reference sequence). The CDR3 has 13 residues. The CDR3 nucleotides read TGTGCCAGCAGTTTTTACGGACAGCAGCCCCAGCATTTT. Protein sequence: CASSFYGQQPQHF.

The CDR3 loop reads CASSLGAGNSPLHF. In nucleotides, the CDR3 is TGTGCCAGCAGCTTGGGTGCAGGGAATTCACCCCTCCACTTT. The rearrangement joins TRBV7-3 to TRBJ1-6, with D perhaps matching TRBD1 (5 bases). The CDR3 runs to 14 residues. V lost 3 bases and J lost 7, with 10 bases in between. The V gene's germline CDR1 is SGHTA and CDR2 FQGTGA.

The V call is TRBV2, the J call TRBJ2-7; TRBD1 might be the D (5 bases). The V end lost 7 bases, the J end lost 2 bases, and 9 bases lay between the germline ends. CDR1 and CDR2 from the germline V gene are SNHLY and FYNNEI. CDR3 length: 12 residues. DNA of the CDR3: TGTGCCAGCAAGCAGGGAACCTACGAGCAGTACTTC. It encodes CASKQGTYEQYF.

This chain joins TRBV29-1 and TRBJ1-2; D gene unclear. Germline CDR1 reads SQVTM; CDR2 reads ANQGSEA. CDR3 length: 13 amino acids. The V and J ends lost 4 bases and 4 bases respectively, with 13 bases between them. The CDR3 nucleotides read TGCAGCGTTGGGCGGGGAGAAGCCTATGGCTACACCTTC. Its protein is CSVGRGEAYGYTF. Combining the CDR3 with reference TRBV29-1 and TRBJ1-2 gives the whole variable domain SAVISQKPSRDICQRGTSLTIQCQVDSQVTMMFWYRQQPGQSLTLIATANQGSEATYESGFVIDKFPISRPNLTFSTLTVSNMSPEDSSIYLCSVGRGEAYGYTFGSGTRLTVV.

CDR3 sequence: CASSMAQDTQYF. CDR3 nucleotides: TGTGCCAGTAGTATGGCACAGGATACGCAGTATTTT. The V gene is TRBV19, the J gene TRBJ2-3; no clear D gene. V shed 3 bases and J shed 6 bases, with 7 bases lying between them. Germline-derived CDR1 and CDR2 are LNHDA and SQIVND (reference sequence). The CDR3 is made up of 12 amino acids.

The V call is TRBV6-5, the J call TRBJ2-7; a possible D gene is TRBD1 (6 bases). Germline V gives CDR1 MNHEY, CDR2 SVGAGI. CDR3 length: 15 residues. Trimming pared 6 bases from V and 1 base from J, leaving 16 bases between. CDR3 protein: CASSLSGHGSYEQYF. The CDR3 DNA sequence: TGTGCCAGCAGCCTGTCGGGACATGGTTCCTACGAGCAGTACTTC.

The V call is TRBV6-5, the J call TRBJ2-7; 10 bases map to TRBD2. The CDR3 totals 14 residues. Germline V lookup: CDR1 MNHEY, CDR2 SVGAGI. V was pared by 6 bases and J by 4 bases, with 6 bases of the junction left unmatched. This CDR3 reads CASRPGLALYEQYF. The CDR3 bases are TGTGCCAGCAGGCCGGGACTAGCGCTTTACGAGCAGTACTTC.

The J gene is TRBJ2-7, the V gene TRBV3-1 (or the pseudogene TRBV3-2); D is undetermined. Between the trimmed V and J ends, which lost 0 bases and 1 base, there was a span of 7 bases. Germline assignment: CDR1 LGHDT and CDR2 YNNKEL (reference sequence). The CDR3 spans 14 residues. Written as DNA, the CDR3 is TGTGCCAGCAGCCAAGATCTTTCGTCCTACGAGCAGTACTTC. Translated, it gives CASSQDLSSYEQYF.

The chain recombines TRBV18 with TRBJ2-7; 10 bases agree with TRBD2. The germline gives CDR1 KGHSH, CDR2 LQKENI. The CDR3 runs 15 residues. V was pared by 2 bases and J by 0 bases, with 1 base of the junction left unmatched. CDR3 protein: CASSPASGGSYEQYF. The CDR3 DNA sequence: TGTGCCAGCTCACCAGCTAGCGGGGGCTCCTACGAGCAGTACTTC.

The chain is built from TRBV5-4 and TRBJ2-7, with D possibly TRBD2 on 6 matching bases. Trimming cost V 5 bases and J 2 bases, with 17 bases left between them. This CDR3 region has 15 residues. Germline V CDR1 and CDR2: SGHNT, YYREEE (reference sequence). The chain's CDR3 is CASRNGGAATYEQYF. The CDR3 DNA sequence: TGTGCCAGCAGGAACGGAGGGGCAGCCACCTACGAGCAGTACTTC. Combining the CDR3 with reference TRBV5-4 and TRBJ2-7 gives the whole variable domain ETGVTQSPTHLIKTRGQQVTLRCSSQSGHNTVSWYQQALGQGPQFIFQYYREEENGRGNFPPRFSGLQFPNYSSELNVNALELDDSALYLCASRNGGAATYEQYFGPGTRLTVT.